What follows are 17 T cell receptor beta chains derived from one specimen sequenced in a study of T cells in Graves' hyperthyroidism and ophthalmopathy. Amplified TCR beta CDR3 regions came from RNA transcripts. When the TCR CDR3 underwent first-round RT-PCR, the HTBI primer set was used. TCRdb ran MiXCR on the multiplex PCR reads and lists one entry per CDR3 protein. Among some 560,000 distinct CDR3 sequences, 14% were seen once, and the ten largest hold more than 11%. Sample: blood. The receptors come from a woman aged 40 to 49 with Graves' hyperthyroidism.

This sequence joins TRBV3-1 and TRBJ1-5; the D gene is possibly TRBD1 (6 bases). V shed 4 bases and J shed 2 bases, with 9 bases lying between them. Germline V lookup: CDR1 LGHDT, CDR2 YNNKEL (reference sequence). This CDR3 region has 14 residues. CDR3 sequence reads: CASSLRTGNQPQHF. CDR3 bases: TGTGCCAGCAGCCTTAGGACAGGCAATCAGCCCCAGCATTTT.

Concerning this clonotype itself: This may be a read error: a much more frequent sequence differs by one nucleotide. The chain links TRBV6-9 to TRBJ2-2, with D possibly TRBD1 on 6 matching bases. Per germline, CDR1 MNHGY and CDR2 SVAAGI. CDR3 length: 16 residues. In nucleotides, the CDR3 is TGTGCCAGCAGTTTGGGGGCTAATTATCACACCCGGGAGCTGTTTTTT. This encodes CASSLGANYHTRELFF.

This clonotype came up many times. The CDR3 region is CASSLGAANEQYF. The CDR3 DNA reads as TGCGCCAGCAGCTTGGGCGCGGCCAACGAGCAGTACTTC. V gene TRBV5-1 combines with J gene TRBJ2-7; D is ambiguous. Germline V CDR1 and CDR2: SGHRS, YFSETQ. The V end lost 0 bases, the J end lost 5 bases, and 9 bases lay between the germline ends. The CDR3 loop spans 13 amino acids.

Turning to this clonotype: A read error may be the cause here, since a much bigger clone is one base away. CDR3: CASSLSQTMNTEAFF. CDR3 DNA sequence: TGTGCCAGCAGTTTATCGCAGACTATGAACACTGAAGCTTTCTTT. V is TRBV28 and J is TRBJ1-1; D is unresolved. CDR1 is MDHEN and CDR2 is SYDVKM in the germline V gene. The CDR3 consists of 15 residues. The V gene lost 1 base and the J gene lost 0 bases, with 9 bases spanning the gap.

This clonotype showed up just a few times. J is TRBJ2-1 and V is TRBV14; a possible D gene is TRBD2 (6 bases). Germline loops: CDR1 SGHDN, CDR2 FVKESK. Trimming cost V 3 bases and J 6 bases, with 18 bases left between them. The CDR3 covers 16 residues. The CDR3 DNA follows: TGTGCCAGCAGCCAGTCGGTAGCGGACCTCTGCAATGAGCAGTTCTTC. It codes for CASSQSVADLCNEQFF.

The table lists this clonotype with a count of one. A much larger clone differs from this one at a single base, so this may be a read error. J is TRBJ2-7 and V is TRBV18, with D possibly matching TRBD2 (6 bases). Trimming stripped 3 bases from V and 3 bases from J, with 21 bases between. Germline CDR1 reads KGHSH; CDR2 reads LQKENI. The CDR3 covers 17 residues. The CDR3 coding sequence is TGTGCCAGCTCACCCTCCGGGACTGGCGACTTGTTCTACGAGCAGTACTTC. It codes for CASSPSGTGDLFYEQYF.

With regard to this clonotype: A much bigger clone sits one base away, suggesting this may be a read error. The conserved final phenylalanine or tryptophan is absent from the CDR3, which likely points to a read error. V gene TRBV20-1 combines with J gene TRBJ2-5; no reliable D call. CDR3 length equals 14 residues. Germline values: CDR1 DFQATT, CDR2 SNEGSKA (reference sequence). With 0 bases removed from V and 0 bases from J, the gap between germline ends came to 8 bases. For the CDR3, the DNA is TGCAGTGCTAGAGATCCCATCCACCAAGAGACCCAGTACCTC. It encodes CSARDPIHQETQYL.

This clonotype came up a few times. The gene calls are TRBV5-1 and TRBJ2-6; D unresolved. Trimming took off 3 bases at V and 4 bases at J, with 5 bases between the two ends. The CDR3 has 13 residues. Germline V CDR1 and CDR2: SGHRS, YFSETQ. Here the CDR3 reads CASSSTGANVLTF. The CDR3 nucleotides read TGCGCCAGCAGCTCGACAGGGGCCAACGTCCTGACTTTC.

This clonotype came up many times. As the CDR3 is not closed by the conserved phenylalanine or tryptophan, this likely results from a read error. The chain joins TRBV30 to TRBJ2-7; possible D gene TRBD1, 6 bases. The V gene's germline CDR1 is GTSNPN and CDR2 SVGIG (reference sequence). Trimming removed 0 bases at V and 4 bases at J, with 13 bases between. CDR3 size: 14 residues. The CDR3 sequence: CAWSVLETGYEQYL. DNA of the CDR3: TGTGCCTGGAGTGTACTCGAGACAGGTTACGAGCAGTACCTC.

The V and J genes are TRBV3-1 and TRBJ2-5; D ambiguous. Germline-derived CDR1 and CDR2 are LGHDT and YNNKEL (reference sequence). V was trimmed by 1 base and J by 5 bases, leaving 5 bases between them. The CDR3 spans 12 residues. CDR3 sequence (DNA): TGTGCCAGCAGCCAAGCAATGGAGACCCAGTACTTC. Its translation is CASSQAMETQYF.

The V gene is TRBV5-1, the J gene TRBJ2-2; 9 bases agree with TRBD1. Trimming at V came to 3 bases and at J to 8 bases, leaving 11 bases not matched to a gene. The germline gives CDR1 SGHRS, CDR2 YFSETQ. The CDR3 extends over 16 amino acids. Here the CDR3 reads CASSWSITGGVGELFF. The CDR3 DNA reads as TGCGCCAGCAGCTGGAGTATTACAGGGGGCGTTGGGGAGCTGTTTTTT.

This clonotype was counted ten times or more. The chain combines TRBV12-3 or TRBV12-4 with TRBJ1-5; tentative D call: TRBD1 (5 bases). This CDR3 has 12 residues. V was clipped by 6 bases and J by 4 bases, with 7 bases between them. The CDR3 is CASSRGNQPQHF. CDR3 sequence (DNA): TGTGCCAGCAGCCGGGGGAATCAGCCCCAGCATTTT.

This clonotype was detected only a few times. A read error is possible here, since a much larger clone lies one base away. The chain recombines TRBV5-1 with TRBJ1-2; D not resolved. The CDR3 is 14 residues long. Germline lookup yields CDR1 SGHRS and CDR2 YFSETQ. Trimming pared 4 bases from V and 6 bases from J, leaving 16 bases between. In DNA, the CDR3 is TGCGCCAGCAGCACCGGAGGCCTGTTCCATGGCTACACCTTC. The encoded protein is CASSTGGLFHGYTF.

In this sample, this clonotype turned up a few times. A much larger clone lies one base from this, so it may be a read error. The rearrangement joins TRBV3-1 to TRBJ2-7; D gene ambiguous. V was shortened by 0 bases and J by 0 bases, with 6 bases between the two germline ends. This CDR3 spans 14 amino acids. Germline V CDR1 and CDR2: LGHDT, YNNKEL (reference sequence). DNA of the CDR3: TGTGCCAGCAGCCAAGACAGAGCCTCCTACGAGCAGTACTTC. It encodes CASSQDRASYEQYF.

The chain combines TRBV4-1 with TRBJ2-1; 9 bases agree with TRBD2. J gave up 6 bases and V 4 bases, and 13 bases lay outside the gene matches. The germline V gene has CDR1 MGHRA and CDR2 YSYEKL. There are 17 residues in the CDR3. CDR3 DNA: TGCGCCAGCAGCCGAGACCTTGCTAGCGGGATTCTCAATGAGCAGTTCTTC. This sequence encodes CASSRDLASGILNEQFF.

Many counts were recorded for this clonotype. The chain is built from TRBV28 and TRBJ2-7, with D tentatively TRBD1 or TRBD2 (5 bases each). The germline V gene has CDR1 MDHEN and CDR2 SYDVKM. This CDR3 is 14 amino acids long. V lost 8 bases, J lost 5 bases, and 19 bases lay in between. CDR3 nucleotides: TGTGCCAGCGGAGCCCCGGGACGGGGTGACGAGCAGTACTTC. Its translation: CASGAPGRGDEQYF.

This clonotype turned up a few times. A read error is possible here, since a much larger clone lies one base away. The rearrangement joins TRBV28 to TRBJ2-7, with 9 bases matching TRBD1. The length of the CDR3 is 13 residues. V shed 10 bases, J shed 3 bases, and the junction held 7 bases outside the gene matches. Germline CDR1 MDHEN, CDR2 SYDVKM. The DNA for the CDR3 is TGTGCCAACAACCGGGGACAGGGCTACGAGCAGTACTTC. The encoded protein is CANNRGQGYEQYF.